This T cell receptor (beta chain) was sequenced for a study of blood T cell repertoires in COVID-19. Across the whole study: Donors in the United States, Italy and Spain gave samples during acute or convalescent COVID-19. Nucleic acid was either cDNA or gDNA, and it came from T cells, B-cell-depleted T cells, or PBMCs.

The germline V gene encodes CDR1 GTSNPN and CDR2 SVGIG (reference sequence). V lost 0 bases to trimming and J lost 2 bases, with 5 bases between them. The CDR3 has 13 amino acids. Source study methods: Reference gene primers were amplified, and this amplification served to estimate nucleated cell counts. The assay was immunoSEQ multiplex PCR, and TCRdb's table has in-frame clones only and misses some. Clone size and the V and J calls come from that table; the DNA yielded D and trimming. The sample lists about 170,000 clones, approximately 86% occurring once. Notes on this clone: The same CDR3 arises from other DNA sequences in this sample as well.

This TCR was recovered from a woman at least 80 years old in a cohort sampled during active or convalescent COVID-19. The chain is built from TRBV30 and TRBJ1-5; D gene unclear. What was sequenced was peripheral blood. The CDR3 region is CAWSVQGNQPQHF. In DNA, the CDR3 is TGTGCCTGGAGTGTACAAGGCAATCAGCCCCAGCATTTT.